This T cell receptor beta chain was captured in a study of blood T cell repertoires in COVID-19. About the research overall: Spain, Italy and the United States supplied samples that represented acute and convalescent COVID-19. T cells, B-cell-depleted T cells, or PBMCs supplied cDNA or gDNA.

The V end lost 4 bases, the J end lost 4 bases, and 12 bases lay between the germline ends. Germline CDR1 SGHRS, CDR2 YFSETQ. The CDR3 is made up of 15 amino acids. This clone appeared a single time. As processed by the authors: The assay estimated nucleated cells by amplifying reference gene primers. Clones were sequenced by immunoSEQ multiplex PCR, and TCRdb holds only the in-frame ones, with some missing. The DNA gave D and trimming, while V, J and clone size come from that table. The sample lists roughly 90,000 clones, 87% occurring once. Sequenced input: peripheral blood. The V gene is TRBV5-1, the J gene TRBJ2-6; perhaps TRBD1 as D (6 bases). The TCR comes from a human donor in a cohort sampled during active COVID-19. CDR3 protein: CASSQQGSGANVLTF. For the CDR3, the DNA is TGCGCCAGCAGCCAGCAGGGGTCCGGGGCCAACGTCCTGACTTTC.